This TCR beta chain was sequenced for a study of CD8 T cells in ankylosing spondylitis. Study-level findings and limits: Reports say disease-linked clones showed up significantly more in matched ankylosing spondylitis synovial fluid. Made up of fewer than ten highly homologous variants, a TCR beta motif appeared characteristic of ankylosing spondylitis blood.

Notes on this clonotype: Its antigen is undetermined.

The CDR3 is made up of 15 amino acids. V was pared by 2 bases and J by 8 bases, with 11 bases of the junction left unmatched. CDR1 SGDLS and CDR2 YYNGEE come from the germline V gene. As the method for making TCR beta libraries, quantitative 5'-RACE with molecular barcodes was used. Using its own MiXCR run on the 5' RACE reads, TCRdb lists one record per CDR3 protein. The table has some 840,000 distinct CDR3 sequences, over 9.5% seen once. The source material was blood, either unsorted or a sorted T cell fraction (not recorded which). The chain employs TRBV9 and TRBJ1-2; TRBD1 aligns across 8 bases. This receptor was identified in a male donor with ankylosing spondylitis. This chain's CDR3 is CASSVLAQGAGGYTF. Here the CDR3 DNA reads TGTGCCAGCAGCGTCCTCGCGCAGGGGGCAGGAGGCTACACCTTC.